The clone carrying this T cell receptor (beta chain) was detected only once. Time point here: baseline, week 1 (first vaccination visit). Treatment noted: pre-vaccination baseline after standard-of-care therapy. Sequencing was performed with immunoSEQ multiplex PCR; in TCRdb, only in-frame clones are kept and a portion is missing. The sample carries around 16,000 clones, 80% recorded once. This entry belongs to a study of a mutant IDH1 vaccine in newly diagnosed glioma. Deletions cut 3 bases from V and 2 bases from J, with 5 bases between. Germline assignment: CDR1 SQVTM and CDR2 ANQGSEA. The CDR3 runs to 12 residues.

The chain joins TRBV29-1 to TRBJ1-3; D is ambiguous. The sequenced sample was PBMCs, obtained from a glioma patient treated with radiotherapy, temozolomide or both. The receptor comes from a man in his forties with glioma. The CDR3 DNA reads TGCAGCGTTGAGGGTCCTGGAAACACCATATATTTT. Its protein product is CSVEGPGNTIYF. Drawing the rest from reference TRBV29-1 and TRBJ1-3, the complete variable domain is SAVISQKPSRDICQRGTSLTIQCQVDSQVTMMFWYRQQPGQSLTLIATANQGSEATYESGFVIDKFPISRPNLTFSTLTVSNMSPEDSSIYLCSVEGPGNTIYFGEGSWLTVV.